These T cell receptor beta chains were read from a single sample in a study of radiation and T cells in renal cell carcinoma. Repertoires were generated with immunoSEQ multiplex PCR, while TCRdb's copy carries only in-frame clones and drops some. This sample has roughly 150,000 clones, with approximately 88% found just once. Sequences were derived from blood, sampled from a patient whose treatment included radiotherapy and nephrectomy. The origin of the receptors is a woman aged 45-65 years with renal cell carcinoma. The CDR3 runs from the conserved cysteine through the conserved F or W. A D gene is named only where the DNA matches it firmly. Clone size, where shown, is once, few, many, or a class for clones that have expanded.

J gene	D gene	clone size	V gene	CDR3 DNA	CDR3 protein
TRBJ1-1	.	once	TRBV19	TGTGCCAGTAGTTCACACGGGCAAGGCACTGAAGCTTTCTTT	CASSSHGQGTEAFF
TRBJ1-1	.	.	TRBV5-8	TGTGCCAGCCAGGCCGTCACTGAAGCTTTCTTT	CASQAVTEAFF
TRBJ1-2	.	.	TRBV7-2	TGTGCCAGCAACCTTAGGGGCGAGAGTGGATACACCTTC	CASNLRGESGYTF
TRBJ2-4	TRBD2	once	TRBV9	TGTGCCAGCAGCGACCCGGATGGTAGCGGGGGGGCCAGGGACATTCAGTACTTC	CASSDPDGSGGARDIQYF
TRBJ1-4	TRBD1	.	TRBV7-8	TGTGCCAGCAGCTTGGGGACAGGGGCTGAAAAACTGTTTTTT	CASSLGTGAEKLFF
TRBJ2-6	TRBD1	.	TRBV19	TGTGCCAGTAGTATCAGGGGGTCTGGGGCCAACGTCCTGACTTTC	CASSIRGSGANVLTF
TRBJ1-2	.	few	TRBV5-1	TGCGCCAGCAGCCTCGACAATAACTATGGCTACACCTTC	CASSLDNNYGYTF
TRBJ1-1	.	.	TRBV11-2	TGTGCCAGCAGCCTTTTTAACGTCCCCTCCACTGAAGCTTTCTTT	CASSLFNVPSTEAFF
TRBJ1-2	.	.	TRBV7-9	TGTGCCAGCAGTCTAACCGGGGTCGGGGACTCTTATGGCTACACCTTC	CASSLTGVGDSYGYTF
TRBJ2-1	TRBD2	.	TRBV7-9	TGTGCCAGCAGCCCATACTTTATAGCGGGGGGTATGTACAATGAGCAGTTCTTC	CASSPYFIAGGMYNEQFF
TRBJ2-3	.	once	TRBV7-9	TGTGCCAGCAGCTTATTCGCCCCTAGAACAGATACGCAGTATTTT	CASSLFAPRTDTQYF
TRBJ1-2	.	.	TRBV7-2	TGTGCCAGCAGCTTTGTTCTGGTCAGGCCTGATTATGGCTACACCTTC	CASSFVLVRPDYGYTF
TRBJ2-1	.	.	TRBV19	TGTGCCAGTAGCCCGTCCCCGGATGAGCAGTTCTTC	CASSPSPDEQFF
TRBJ2-1	TRBD2	once	TRBV10-3	TGTGCCATCAGTGAAAGAGGAGCGGGGAGCAATGAGCAGTTCTTC	CAISERGAGSNEQFF
TRBJ2-3	TRBD2	.	TRBV7-2	TGTGCCAGCAGCCTAGGGCTAGCGGGGGGCACAGATACGCAGTATTTT	CASSLGLAGGTDTQYF
TRBJ2-7	.	.	TRBV7-8	TGTGCCAGCAGCCCAGTAGCCTACGAGCAGTACTTC	CASSPVAYEQYF
TRBJ1-6	.	.	TRBV13	TGTGCCAGCAGCTTAGACTCCAATTCACCCCTCCACTTT	CASSLDSNSPLHF
TRBJ2-5	.	.	TRBV5-1	TGCGCCAGCAGCTGGACAGCGGTGGAAGAGACCCAGTACTTC	CASSWTAVEETQYF
TRBJ2-7	.	.	TRBV6-6	TGTGCCAGCAGTGGTGAATACGAGCAGTACTTC	CASSGEYEQYF
TRBJ2-1	TRBD1	.	TRBV6-1	TGTGCCAGCAGTGATGACAGGGACACCTACAATGAGCAGTTCTTC	CASSDDRDTYNEQFF
TRBJ2-1	.	.	TRBV18	TGTGCCAGCTCACTCGACAGTCCCTCCTACAATGAGCAGTTCTTC	CASSLDSPSYNEQFF
TRBJ2-3	TRBD1	.	TRBV4-3	TGCGCCAGCAGCCAAGAACTGGGACAGGGATACACAGATACGCAGTATTTT	CASSQELGQGYTDTQYF
TRBJ2-1	TRBD2	.	TRBV2	TGTGCCAGCAGGTCACGTTCGGGGCTAGCGGGGGACTCGGCGCAGTTCTTC	CASRSRSGLAGDSAQFF
TRBJ1-4	.	.	TRBV18	TGTGCCAGCTCACCGGGTCTTAATGAAAAACTGTTTTTT	CASSPGLNEKLFF
TRBJ1-4	TRBD1	.	TRBV5-1	TGCGCCAGCAGCCCGGACCCGACAGGGACGGTCGAAAAACTGTTTTTT	CASSPDPTGTVEKLFF
TRBJ2-7	TRBD1	.	TRBV18	TGTGCCAGCTCACAGAGGGACAGGGGGCCCTCCTACGAGCAGTACTTC	CASSQRDRGPSYEQYF
TRBJ1-2	.	once	TRBV18	TGTGCCAGCTCACCAAGTAGGCAGGGCAACCTCTATGGCTACACCTTC	CASSPSRQGNLYGYTF
TRBJ2-3	.	.	TRBV10-1	TGCGCCAGCAGTGAGTCCGCAGCGTTATCAGATACGCAGTATTTT	CASSESAALSDTQYF
TRBJ2-7	.	.	TRBV30	TGTGCCTGGAGTGAGACCTACGAGCAGTACTTC	CAWSETYEQYF
TRBJ2-7	TRBD1	once	TRBV18	TGTGCCAGCTCACCCCGGGACAGATCCTACGAGCAGTACTTC	CASSPRDRSYEQYF
TRBJ2-5	.	.	TRBV5-1	TGCGCCAGCAGCTCAGGGGTCCAAGAGACCCAGTACTTC	CASSSGVQETQYF
TRBJ1-1	TRBD1	once	TRBV5-1	TGCGCCAGCAGCTCTCCGGGACAGGGGACACGATTGAACACTGAAGCTTTCTTT	CASSSPGQGTRLNTEAFF
TRBJ1-4	.	.	TRBV6-5	TGTGCCAGCAGTTACTCGGGGGGGATAAGTAGACTGTTTTTT	CASSYSGGISRLFF
TRBJ1-5	.	.	TRBV7-2	TGTGCCAGCAGCTTATCCAATCAGCCCCAGCATTTT	CASSLSNQPQHF
TRBJ1-1	.	.	TRBV6-1	TGTGCCAGCAGTGAAAAGGCGGGCCTGAACACTGAAGCTTTCTTT	CASSEKAGLNTEAFF
TRBJ2-3	.	.	TRBV6-5	TGTGCCAGCAGTTACCAAGGGACAACTGGGACAGATACGCAGTATTTT	CASSYQGTTGTDTQYF
TRBJ1-4	.	.	TRBV30	TGTGCCTGGAGCCAGCAGGGGGAAAAACTGTTTTTT	CAWSQQGEKLFF
TRBJ1-1	TRBD1	.	TRBV19	TGTGCCAGTGTCGGGACAGGGCTTTACTTT	CASVGTGLYF
TRBJ1-2	TRBD1	.	TRBV19	TGTGCCAGTAGTACGAACAGGGGGCGGGAAGCCTATGGCTACACCTTC	CASSTNRGREAYGYTF
TRBJ1-4	.	.	TRBV15	TGTGCCACCAGCAGAGGGCAGGGGAGTGAAAAACTGTTTTTT	CATSRGQGSEKLFF
TRBJ1-1	TRBD1	.	TRBV7-2	TGTGCCAGCAGCCTACAGCCAGGGGGCGTGAACACTGAAGCTTTCTTT	CASSLQPGGVNTEAFF
TRBJ1-2	.	.	TRBV11-1	TGTGCCAGCAGCTTGGCTGGGTCTGATGGCTACACCTTC	CASSLAGSDGYTF
TRBJ1-2	.	.	TRBV13	TGTGCCAGCAGCTTATCAGGGTGGATCAACTATGGCTACACCTTC	CASSLSGWINYGYTF
TRBJ2-3	TRBD2	once	TRBV29-1	TGCAGCGTTGAAAGCGGGGGCTACACAGATACGCAGTATTTT	CSVESGGYTDTQYF
TRBJ2-2	TRBD2	.	TRBV2	TGTGCCAGCAGGAAACTAGCGGGAACGAACACCGGGGAGCTGTTTTTT	CASRKLAGTNTGELFF
TRBJ1-6	TRBD1	.	TRBV7-3	TGTGCCAGCAGCGAATCAGGGGGTAATAATTCACCCCTCCACTTT	CASSESGGNNSPLHF
TRBJ1-2	.	.	TRBV6-1	TGTGCCAGCAGTGAAGAGCCGGACAGATACTATGGCTACACCTTC	CASSEEPDRYYGYTF
TRBJ1-1	.	.	TRBV19	TGTGCCAGTAGTACCACCGGGGGCACTGAAGCTTTCTTT	CASSTTGGTEAFF
TRBJ2-7	TRBD2	.	TRBV4-3	TGCGCCAGCAGCCAAGATCAGCGGGGGGTTTCCTACGAGCAGTACTTC	CASSQDQRGVSYEQYF
TRBJ2-3	TRBD2	once	TRBV6-6	TGTGCCAGCACCGAACTAGCGGGGGGCTCCACAGATACGCAGTATTTT	CASTELAGGSTDTQYF
TRBJ2-5	.	.	TRBV7-2	TGTGCCAGCAGCTTAGGCAGTAGGGTTACGGAGACCCAGTACTTC	CASSLGSRVTETQYF
TRBJ1-1	.	.	TRBV5-1	TGCGCCAGCACCTCTTTTACCAGCGGGGGAAGGGGAAAAAACACTGAAGCTTTCTTT	CASTSFTSGGRGKNTEAFF
TRBJ2-3	.	.	TRBV11-1	TGTGCCAGCAGCGTTAGATTTCCAGATAGCACAGATACGCAGTATTTT	CASSVRFPDSTDTQYF